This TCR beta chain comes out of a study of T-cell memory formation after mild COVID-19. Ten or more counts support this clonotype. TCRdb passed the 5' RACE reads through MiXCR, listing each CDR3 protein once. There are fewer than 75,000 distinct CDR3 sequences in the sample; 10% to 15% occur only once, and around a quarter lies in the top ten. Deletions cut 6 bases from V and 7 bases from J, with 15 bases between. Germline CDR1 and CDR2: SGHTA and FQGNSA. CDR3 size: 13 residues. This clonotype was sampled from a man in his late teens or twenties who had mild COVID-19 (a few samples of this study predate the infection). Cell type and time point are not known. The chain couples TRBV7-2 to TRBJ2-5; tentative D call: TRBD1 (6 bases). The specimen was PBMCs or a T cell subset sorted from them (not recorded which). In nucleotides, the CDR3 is TGTGCCAGCAGGACGGCGGCGACAGGGACCCAGTACTTC. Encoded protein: CASRTAATGTQYF.